The entry that follows covers one T cell receptor (beta chain) sequence. Antigen: not known. This sample stems from a study of shared clonotypes between healthy human individuals. Study outcomes and limitations: Memory subsets had estimated richness that was generally smaller than that of naive subsets.

Source study methods: Junction-only immunoSEQ sequences carried no quality scores, so filtering differed. Method: immunoSEQ multiplex PCR; TCRdb's copy keeps in-frame clones and lacks some. The DNA gave D and trimming, while V, J and clone size come from that table. The table includes 1,500,000 or so clones, around 98.5% detected once. Everyone who donated was a Caucasian adult who lived in Nashville, Tennessee. Sequencing was performed on naive CD4+ T cells sorted from blood. Indicated subset: CD45RA+ positively selected. The clonotype comes from a man aged 25-45 years in good health.

CDR3 in amino acids: CASLLERSTDTQYF. CDR3 DNA sequence: TGTGCCAGCCTCCTGGAGCGGAGCACAGATACGCAGTATTTT. The chain has TRBV5-5 and TRBJ2-3; TRBD2 is a possible D gene (5 bases). V was clipped by 7 bases and J by 0 bases, with 12 bases between them. The V gene's germline CDR1 is SGHKS and CDR2 YYEKEE (reference sequence). This CDR3 comprises 14 residues.